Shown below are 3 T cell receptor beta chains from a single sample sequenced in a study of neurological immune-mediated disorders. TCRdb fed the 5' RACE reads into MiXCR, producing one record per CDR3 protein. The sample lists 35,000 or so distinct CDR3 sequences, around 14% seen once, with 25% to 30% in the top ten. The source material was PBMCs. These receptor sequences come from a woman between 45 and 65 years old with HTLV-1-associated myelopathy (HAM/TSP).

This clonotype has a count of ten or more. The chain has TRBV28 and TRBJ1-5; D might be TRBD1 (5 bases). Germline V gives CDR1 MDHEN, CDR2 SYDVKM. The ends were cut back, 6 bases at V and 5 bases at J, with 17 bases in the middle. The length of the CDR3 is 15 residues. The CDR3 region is CASSPPGGRHQPQHF. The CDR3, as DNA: TGTGCCAGCAGCCCCCCGGGGGGTAGACATCAGCCCCAGCATTTT.

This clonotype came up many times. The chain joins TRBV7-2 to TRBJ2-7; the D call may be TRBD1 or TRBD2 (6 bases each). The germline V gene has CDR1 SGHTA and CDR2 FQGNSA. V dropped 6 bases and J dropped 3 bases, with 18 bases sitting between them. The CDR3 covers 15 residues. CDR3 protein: CASSLALGGRYEQYF. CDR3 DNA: TGTGCCAGCAGTTTGGCCCTGGGGGGCCGCTACGAGCAGTACTTC.

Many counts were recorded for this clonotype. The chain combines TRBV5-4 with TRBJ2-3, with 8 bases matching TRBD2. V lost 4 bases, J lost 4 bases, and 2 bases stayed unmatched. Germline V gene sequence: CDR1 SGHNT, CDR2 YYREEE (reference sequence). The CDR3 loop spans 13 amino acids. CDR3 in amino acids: CASSPAGADTQYF. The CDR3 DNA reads TGTGCCAGCAGCCCAGCGGGGGCAGATACGCAGTATTTT.